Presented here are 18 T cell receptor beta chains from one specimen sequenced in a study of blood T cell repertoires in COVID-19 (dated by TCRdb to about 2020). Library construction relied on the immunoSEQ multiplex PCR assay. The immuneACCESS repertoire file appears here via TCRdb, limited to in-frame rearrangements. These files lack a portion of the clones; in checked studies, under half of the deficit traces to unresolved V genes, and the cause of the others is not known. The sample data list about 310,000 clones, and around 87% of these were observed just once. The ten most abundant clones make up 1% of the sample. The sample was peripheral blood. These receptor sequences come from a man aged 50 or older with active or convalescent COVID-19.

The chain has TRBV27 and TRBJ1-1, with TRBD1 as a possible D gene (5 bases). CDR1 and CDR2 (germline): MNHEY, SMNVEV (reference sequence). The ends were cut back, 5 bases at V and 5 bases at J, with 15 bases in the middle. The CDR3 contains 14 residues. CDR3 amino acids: CASSLTPGGTEAFF. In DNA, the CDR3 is TGTGCCAGCAGTCTTACCCCGGGGGGTACTGAAGCTTTCTTT.

CDR3 in DNA: TGTGCCAGCAGTGACGAGGGACAGGGTTCCAATGAGCAGTTCTTC. This translates into CASSDEGQGSNEQFF. The chain carries TRBV6-4 and TRBJ2-1, with 9 nucleotides matching TRBD1. CDR3 size: 15 residues. Germline-derived CDR1 and CDR2 are MRHNA and SNTAGT. The trim removed 2 bases at V and 6 bases at J, leaving 5 bases unmatched.

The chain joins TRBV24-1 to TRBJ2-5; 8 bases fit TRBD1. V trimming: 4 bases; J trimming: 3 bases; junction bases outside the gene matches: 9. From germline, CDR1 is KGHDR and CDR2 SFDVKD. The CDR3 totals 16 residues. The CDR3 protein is CATSEPGGAKEETQYF. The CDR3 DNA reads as TGTGCCACCAGTGAACCAGGGGGCGCGAAAGAAGAGACCCAGTACTTC.

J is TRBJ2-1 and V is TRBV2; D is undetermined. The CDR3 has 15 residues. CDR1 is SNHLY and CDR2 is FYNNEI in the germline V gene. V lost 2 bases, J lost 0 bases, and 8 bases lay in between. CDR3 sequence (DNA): TGTGCCAGCAGTGAATGGGCCAGCTCCTACAATGAGCAGTTCTTC. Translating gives CASSEWASSYNEQFF.

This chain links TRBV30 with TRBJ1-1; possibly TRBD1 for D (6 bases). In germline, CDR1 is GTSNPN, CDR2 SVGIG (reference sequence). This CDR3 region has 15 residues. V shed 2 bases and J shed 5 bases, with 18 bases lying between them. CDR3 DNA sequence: TGTGCCTGGAGTCTACACGTCACAGGGCGGACTGAAGCTTTCTTT. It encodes CAWSLHVTGRTEAFF.

In DNA, the CDR3 is TGTGCCAGCAGTTTAAGAGCGGGCTACAGCAATCAGCCCCAGCATTTT. Protein product: CASSLRAGYSNQPQHF. V and J are TRBV28 and TRBJ1-5; no reliable D call. Germline V gene sequence: CDR1 MDHEN, CDR2 SYDVKM. V lost 2 bases, J lost 1 base, and 12 bases lay in between. The CDR3 has 16 residues.

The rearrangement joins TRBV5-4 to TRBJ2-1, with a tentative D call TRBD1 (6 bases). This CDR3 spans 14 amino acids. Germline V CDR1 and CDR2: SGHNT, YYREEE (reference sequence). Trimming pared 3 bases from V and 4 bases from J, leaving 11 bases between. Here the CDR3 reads CASSYDRLYNEQFF. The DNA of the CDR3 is TGTGCCAGCAGCTACGACAGGCTTTACAATGAGCAGTTCTTC.

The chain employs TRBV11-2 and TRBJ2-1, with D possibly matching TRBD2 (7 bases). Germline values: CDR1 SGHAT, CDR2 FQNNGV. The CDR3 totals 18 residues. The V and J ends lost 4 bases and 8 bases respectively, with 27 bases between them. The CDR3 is CASSSGLLRGTLEDEQFF. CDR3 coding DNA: TGTGCCAGCAGCTCGGGACTACTTAGGGGGACACTAGAGGATGAGCAGTTCTTC.

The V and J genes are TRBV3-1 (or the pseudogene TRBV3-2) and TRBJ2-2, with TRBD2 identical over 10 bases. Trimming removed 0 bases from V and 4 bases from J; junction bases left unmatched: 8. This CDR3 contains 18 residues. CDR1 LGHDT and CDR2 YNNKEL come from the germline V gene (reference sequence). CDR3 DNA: TGTGCCAGCAGCCAAGATGGGCTAGCGGGGGTGATCACCGGGGAGCTGTTTTTT. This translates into CASSQDGLAGVITGELFF.

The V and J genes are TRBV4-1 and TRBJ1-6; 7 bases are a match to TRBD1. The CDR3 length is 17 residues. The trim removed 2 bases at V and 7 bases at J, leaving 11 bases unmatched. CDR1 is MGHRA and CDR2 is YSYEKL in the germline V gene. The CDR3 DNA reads TGCGCCAGCAGCCAAAGATTCCGGGACAGTCAGAATTCACCCCTCCACTTT. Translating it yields CASSQRFRDSQNSPLHF.

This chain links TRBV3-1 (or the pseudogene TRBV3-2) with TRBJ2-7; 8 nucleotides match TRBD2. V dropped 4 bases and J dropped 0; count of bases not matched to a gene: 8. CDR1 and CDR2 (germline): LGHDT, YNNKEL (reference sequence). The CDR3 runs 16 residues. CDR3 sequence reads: CASSPHSGVSSYEQYF. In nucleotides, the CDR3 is TGTGCCAGCAGCCCACATAGCGGGGTAAGCTCCTACGAGCAGTACTTC.

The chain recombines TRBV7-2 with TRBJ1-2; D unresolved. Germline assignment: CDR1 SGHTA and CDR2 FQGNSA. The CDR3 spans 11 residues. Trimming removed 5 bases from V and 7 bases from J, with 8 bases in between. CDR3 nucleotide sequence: TGTGCCAGCAGCGCCTACGGTGGCTACACCTTC. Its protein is CASSAYGGYTF.

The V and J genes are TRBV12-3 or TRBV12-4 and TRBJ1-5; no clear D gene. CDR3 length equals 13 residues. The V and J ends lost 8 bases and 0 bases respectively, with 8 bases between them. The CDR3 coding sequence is TGTGCCAGCTGCACGGGTAGCAATCAGCCCCAGCATTTT. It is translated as CASCTGSNQPQHF.

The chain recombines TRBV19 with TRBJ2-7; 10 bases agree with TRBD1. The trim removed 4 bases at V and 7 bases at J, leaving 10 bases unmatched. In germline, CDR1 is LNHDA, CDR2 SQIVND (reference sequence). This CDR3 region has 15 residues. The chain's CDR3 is CASSRPGQGRGEQYF. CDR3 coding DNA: TGTGCCAGTAGTAGGCCGGGACAGGGGAGAGGAGAGCAGTACTTC.

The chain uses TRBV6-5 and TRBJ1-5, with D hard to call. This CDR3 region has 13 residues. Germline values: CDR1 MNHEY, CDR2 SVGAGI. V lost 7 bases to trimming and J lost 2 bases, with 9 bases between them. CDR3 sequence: CASTRGRNQPQHF. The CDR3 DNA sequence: TGTGCCAGCACCCGGGGTCGCAATCAGCCCCAGCATTTT.

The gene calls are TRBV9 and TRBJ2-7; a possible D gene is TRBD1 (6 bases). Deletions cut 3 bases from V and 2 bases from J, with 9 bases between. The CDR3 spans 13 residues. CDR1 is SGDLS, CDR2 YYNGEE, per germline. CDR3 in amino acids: CASSAQGAYEQYF. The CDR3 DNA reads TGTGCCAGCAGCGCACAGGGCGCCTACGAGCAGTACTTC.

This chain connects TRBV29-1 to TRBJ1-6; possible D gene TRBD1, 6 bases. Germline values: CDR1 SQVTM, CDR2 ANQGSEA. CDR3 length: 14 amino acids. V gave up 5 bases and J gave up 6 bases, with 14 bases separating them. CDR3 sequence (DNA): TGCAGCGTTTCCCAGGACAGCCTTAATTCACCCCTCCACTTT. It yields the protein CSVSQDSLNSPLHF.

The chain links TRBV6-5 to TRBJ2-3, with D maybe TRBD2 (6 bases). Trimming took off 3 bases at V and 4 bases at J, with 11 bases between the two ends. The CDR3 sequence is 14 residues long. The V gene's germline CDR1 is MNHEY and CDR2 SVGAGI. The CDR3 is CASSYLGRSDTQYF. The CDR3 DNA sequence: TGTGCCAGCAGTTATCTCGGGAGATCAGATACGCAGTATTTT.